What follows is one T cell receptor beta chain and its context. Produced via immunoSEQ multiplex PCR; TCRdb's table is partial and in-frame only. The top ten hold over 1.5% of the sample, which has 120,000 or so clones, roughly nine tenths seen once. This sample is drawn from a study of T cell responses to AZD1222 COVID-19 vaccine. Study context: Investigators merged groups given second doses at roughly 4 or roughly 12 weeks.

The germline CDR1 and CDR2 sequences are SGHRS and YFSETQ. V lost 0 bases and J lost 5, with 9 bases in between. CDR3 length equals 14 residues. The sequence came from an adult in good health. The V call is TRBV5-1, the J call TRBJ1-5; D call uncertain. Sequencing used peripheral blood, obtained on day 0 of AZD1222 vaccination. In nucleotides, the CDR3 is TGCGCCAGCAGCTTGGGTGACGTTGATCAGCCCCAGCATTTT. It yields the protein CASSLGDVDQPQHF.